The T cell receptor beta chain described here comes from a study of blood T cell repertoires in COVID-19. Study as a whole: Researchers got acute and convalescent COVID-19 samples from the United States, Italy and Spain. PBMCs, B-cell-depleted T cells, or T cells provided the cDNA or gDNA that made up the material.

Germline loops: CDR1 MNHEY, CDR2 SVGAGI. Losses at the gene ends were 5 bases for V and 0 bases for J; bases not matched to a gene: 5. The CDR3 loop spans 15 amino acids. Original processing methods: Amplification of reference gene primers was used by the study to estimate nucleated cell counts. Clones were sequenced by immunoSEQ multiplex PCR, and TCRdb holds only the in-frame ones, with some missing. That table is the source of V, J and clone size, and D and trimming were worked out from the DNA. The sample contains 130,000 or so clones, around 81% of which appear only once. The sequence was collected from a human donor in a cohort sampled during active COVID-19. Material: peripheral blood. This rearrangement joins TRBV6-5 to TRBJ2-7, with 9 nucleotides matching TRBD1. As DNA, the CDR3 is TGTGCCAGCAGTCCCACGGACAGGGGCTCCTACGAGCAGTACTTC. Amino acid sequence: CASSPTDRGSYEQYF.